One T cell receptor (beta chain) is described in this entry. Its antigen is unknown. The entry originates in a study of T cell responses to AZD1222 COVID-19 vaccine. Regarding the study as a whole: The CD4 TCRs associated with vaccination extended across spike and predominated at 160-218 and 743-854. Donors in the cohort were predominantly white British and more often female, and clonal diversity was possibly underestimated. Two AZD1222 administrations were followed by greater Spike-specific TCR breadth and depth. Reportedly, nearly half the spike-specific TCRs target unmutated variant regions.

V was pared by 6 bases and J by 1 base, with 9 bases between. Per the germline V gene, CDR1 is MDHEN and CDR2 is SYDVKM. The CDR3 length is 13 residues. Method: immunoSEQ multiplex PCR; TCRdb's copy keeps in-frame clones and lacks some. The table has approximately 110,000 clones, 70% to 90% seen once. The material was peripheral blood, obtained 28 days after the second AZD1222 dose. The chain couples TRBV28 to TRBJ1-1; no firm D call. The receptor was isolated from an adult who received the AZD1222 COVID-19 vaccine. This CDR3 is CASSFRRNTEAFF. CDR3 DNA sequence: TGTGCCAGCAGCTTCAGGAGGAACACTGAAGCTTTCTTT.